This TCR beta chain was found in a study of PD-1 blockade in classical Hodgkin lymphoma. Each and every patient relapsed after autologous stem cell transplantation, and patients got differing brentuximab vedotin exposure. The method was immunoSEQ multiplex PCR; TCRdb's version includes in-frame clones alone and lacks a portion of them. The data show tens of thousands of clones, with about 71% seen just once and about 3% held by the top ten. Trimming cost V 2 bases and J 4 bases, with 17 bases left between them. The CDR3 is made up of 16 amino acids. The germline V gene has CDR1 KGHSH and CDR2 LQKENI.

Specimen: peripheral blood mononuclear cells (PBMCs), collected at baseline. This chain uses TRBV18 with TRBJ2-5; D possibly corresponds to TRBD2 (7 bases). This TCR was recovered from a human donor with classical Hodgkin lymphoma. CDR3 bases: TGTGCCAGCTCACCAGAACGGGGGGCTGATAGAGAGACCCAGTACTTC. This translates into CASSPERGADRETQYF.